This T cell receptor (beta chain) was recovered during a study of early T cells in non-severe SARS-CoV-2 infection. Study-level information: Sequenced bulk RNA came from whole blood that was unsorted, and chains were unpaired. Notes on the study in general: Anti-spike CD8 specificities were favored by VDJdb matching, whose results missed private and CD4 specificities.

Separate cDNA molecules each had unique molecular identifiers attached to them. TCRdb reprocessed the 5' RACE reads with MiXCR, giving one entry per CDR3 protein. The sample has about 29,000 distinct CDR3 sequences, 5.7% seen once. V was clipped by 4 bases and J by 2 bases; unmatched bases: 3. Germline V CDR1 and CDR2: SGHRS, YFSETQ. The CDR3 loop spans 15 amino acids. This clonotype was observed many times. The antigen is not known. The source material was whole blood. The chain couples TRBV5-1 to TRBJ2-7; 13 bases match TRBD2. The sequence was collected from an adult who was a healthcare worker with PCR-confirmed SARS-CoV-2 infection or an uninfected control (not recorded which). Here the CDR3 DNA reads TGCGCCAGCAGCCCGGGACTAGCGGGGCCCTACGAGCAGTACTTC. It translates to CASSPGLAGPYEQYF.